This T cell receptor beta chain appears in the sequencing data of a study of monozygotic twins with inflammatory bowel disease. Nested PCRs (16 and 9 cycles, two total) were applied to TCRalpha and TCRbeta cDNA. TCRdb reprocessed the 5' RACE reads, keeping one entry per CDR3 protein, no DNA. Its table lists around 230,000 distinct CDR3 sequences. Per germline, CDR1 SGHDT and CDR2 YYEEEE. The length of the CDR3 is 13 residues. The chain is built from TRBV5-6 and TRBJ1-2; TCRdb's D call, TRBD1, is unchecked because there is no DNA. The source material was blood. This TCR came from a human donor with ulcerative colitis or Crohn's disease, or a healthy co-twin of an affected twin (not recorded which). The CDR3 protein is CASSLSGRDGYTF.